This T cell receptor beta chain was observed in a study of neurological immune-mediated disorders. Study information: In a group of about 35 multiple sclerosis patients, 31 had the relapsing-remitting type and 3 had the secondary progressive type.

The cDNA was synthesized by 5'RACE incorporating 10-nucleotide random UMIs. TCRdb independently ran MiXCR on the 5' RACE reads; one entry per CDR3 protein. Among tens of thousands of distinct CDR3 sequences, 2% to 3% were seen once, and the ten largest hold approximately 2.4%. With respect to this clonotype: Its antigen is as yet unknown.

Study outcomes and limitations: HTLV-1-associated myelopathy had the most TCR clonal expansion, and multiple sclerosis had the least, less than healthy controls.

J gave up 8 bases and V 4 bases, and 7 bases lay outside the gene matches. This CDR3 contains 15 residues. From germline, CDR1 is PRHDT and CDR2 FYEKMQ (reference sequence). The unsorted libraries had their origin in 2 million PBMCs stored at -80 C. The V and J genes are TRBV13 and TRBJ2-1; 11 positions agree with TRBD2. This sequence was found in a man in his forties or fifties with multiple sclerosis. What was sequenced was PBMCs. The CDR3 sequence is CASSSLAGGHYEQFF. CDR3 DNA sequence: TGTGCCAGCAGCTCCCTAGCGGGGGGTCATTATGAGCAGTTCTTC. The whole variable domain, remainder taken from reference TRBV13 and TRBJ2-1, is AAGVIQSPRHLIKEKRETATLKCYPIPRHDTVYWYQQGPGQDPQFLISFYEKMQSDKGSIPDRFSAQQFSDYHSELNMSSLELGDSALYFCASSSLAGGHYEQFFGPGTRLTVL.